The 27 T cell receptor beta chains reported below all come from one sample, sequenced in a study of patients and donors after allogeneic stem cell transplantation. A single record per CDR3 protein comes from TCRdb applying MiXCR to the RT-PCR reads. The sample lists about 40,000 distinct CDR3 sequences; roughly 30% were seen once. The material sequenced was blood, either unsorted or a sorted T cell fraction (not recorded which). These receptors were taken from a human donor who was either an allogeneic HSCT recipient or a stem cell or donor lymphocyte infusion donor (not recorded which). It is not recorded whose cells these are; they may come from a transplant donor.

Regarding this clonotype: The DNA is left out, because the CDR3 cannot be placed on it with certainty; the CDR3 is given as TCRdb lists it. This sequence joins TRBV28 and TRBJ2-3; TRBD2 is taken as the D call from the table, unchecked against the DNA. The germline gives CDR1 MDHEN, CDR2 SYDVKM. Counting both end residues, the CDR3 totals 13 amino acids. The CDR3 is CASTPWARGAEYF.

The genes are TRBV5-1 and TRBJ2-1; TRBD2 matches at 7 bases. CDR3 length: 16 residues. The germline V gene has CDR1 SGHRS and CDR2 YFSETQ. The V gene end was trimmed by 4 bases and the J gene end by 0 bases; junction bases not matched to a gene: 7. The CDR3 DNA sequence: TGCGCCAGCAGCCCCGTGGGGGAGGGCTCCTACAATGAGCAGTTCTTC. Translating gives CASSPVGEGSYNEQFF. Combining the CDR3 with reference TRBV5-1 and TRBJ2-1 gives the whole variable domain KAGVTQTPRYLIKTRGQQVTLSCSPISGHRSVSWYQQTPGQGLQFLFEYFSETQRNKGNFPGRFSGRQFSNSRSEMNVSTLELGDSALYLCASSPVGEGSYNEQFFGPGTRLTVL.

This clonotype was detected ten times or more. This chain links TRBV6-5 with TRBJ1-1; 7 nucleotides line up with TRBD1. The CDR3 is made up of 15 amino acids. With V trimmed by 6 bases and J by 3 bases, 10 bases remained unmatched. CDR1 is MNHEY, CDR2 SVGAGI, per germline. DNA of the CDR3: TGTGCCAGCAGCCCTAGACAGGGTATGCACACTGAAGCTTTCTTT. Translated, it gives CASSPRQGMHTEAFF.

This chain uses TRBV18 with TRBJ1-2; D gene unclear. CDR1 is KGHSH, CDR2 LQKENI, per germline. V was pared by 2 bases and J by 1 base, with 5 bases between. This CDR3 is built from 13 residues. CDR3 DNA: TGTGCCAGCTCACCAATACGTAACTATGGCTACACCTTC. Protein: CASSPIRNYGYTF.

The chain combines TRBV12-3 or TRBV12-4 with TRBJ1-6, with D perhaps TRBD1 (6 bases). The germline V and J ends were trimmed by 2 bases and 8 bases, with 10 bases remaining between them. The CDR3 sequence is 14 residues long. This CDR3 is CASSLWGRDSPLHF. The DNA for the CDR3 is TGTGCCAGCAGTTTATGGGGGCGAGATTCACCCCTCCACTTT.

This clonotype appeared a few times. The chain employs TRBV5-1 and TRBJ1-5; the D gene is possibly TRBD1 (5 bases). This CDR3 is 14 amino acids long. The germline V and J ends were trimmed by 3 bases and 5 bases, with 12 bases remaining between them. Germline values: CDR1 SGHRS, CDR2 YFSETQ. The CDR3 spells CASSWGGDDQPQHF. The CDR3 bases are TGCGCCAGCAGCTGGGGAGGGGATGATCAGCCCCAGCATTTT.

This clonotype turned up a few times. The CDR3 protein is CASSLYGTGGLAFF. CDR3 in DNA: TGTGCCAGCAGCTTATATGGGACGGGCGGCTTGGCTTTCTTT. This chain uses TRBV11-2 with TRBJ1-1; possible D gene TRBD1, 5 bases. There are 14 residues in the CDR3. The V and J ends lost 2 bases and 11 bases respectively, with 18 bases between them. Germline V CDR1 and CDR2: SGHAT, FQNNGV. Full variable domain (rest looked up from reference TRBV11-2 and TRBJ1-1): EAGVAQSPRYKIIEKRQSVAFWCNPISGHATLYWYQQILGQGPKLLIQFQNNGVVDDSQLPKDRFSAERLKGVDSTLKIQPAKLEDSAVYLCASSLYGTGGLAFFGQGTRLTVV.

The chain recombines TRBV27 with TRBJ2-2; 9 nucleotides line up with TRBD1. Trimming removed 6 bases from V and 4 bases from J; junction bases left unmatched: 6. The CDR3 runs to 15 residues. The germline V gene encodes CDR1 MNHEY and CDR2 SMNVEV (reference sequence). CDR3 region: CASRRQGQGTGELFF. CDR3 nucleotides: TGTGCCAGCAGGAGACAGGGACAGGGCACCGGGGAGCTGTTTTTT.

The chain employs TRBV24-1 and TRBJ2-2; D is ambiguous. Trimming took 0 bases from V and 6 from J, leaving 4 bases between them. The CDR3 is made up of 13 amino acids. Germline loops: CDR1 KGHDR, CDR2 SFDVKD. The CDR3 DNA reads TGTGCCACCAGTGATTTGCTCCCCGGGGAGCTGTTTTTT. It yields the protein CATSDLLPGELFF.

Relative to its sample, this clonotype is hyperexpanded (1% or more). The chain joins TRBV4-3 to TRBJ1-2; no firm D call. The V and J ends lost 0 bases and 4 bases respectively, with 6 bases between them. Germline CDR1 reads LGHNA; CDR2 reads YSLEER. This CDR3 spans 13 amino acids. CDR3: CASSQDISYGYTF. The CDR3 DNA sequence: TGCGCCAGCAGCCAAGACATCAGCTATGGCTACACCTTC.

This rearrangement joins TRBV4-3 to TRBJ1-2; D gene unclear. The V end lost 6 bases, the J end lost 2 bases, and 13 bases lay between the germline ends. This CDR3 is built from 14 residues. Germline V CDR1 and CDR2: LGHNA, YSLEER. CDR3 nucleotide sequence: TGCGCCAGCAGACTTTTTCATGAAAACTATGGCTACACCTTC. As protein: CASRLFHENYGYTF.

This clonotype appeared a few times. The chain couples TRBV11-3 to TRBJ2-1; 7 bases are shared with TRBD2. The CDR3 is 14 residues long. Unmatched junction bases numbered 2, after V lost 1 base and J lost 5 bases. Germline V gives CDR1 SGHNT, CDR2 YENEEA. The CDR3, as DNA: TGTGCCAGCAGCTTAGCTAGCGGTAACAATGAGCAGTTCTTC. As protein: CASSLASGNNEQFF.

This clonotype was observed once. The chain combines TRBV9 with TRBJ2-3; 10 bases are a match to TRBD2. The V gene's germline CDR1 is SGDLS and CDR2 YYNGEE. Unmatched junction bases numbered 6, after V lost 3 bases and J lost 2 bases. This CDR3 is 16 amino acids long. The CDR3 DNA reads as TGTGCCAGCAGCGCCGCTAGCGGGAGAACCACAGATACGCAGTATTTT. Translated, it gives CASSAASGRTTDTQYF.

The CDR3: CASSPPNRGGIPFGREQFF. The CDR3 DNA is TGTGCCAGCTCACCACCGAACAGGGGAGGGATCCCTTTCGGGAGGGAGCAGTTCTTC. The V call is TRBV18, the J call TRBJ2-1, with D tentatively TRBD1 or TRBD2 (7 bases each). The CDR3 covers 19 residues. Trimming stripped 0 bases from V and 10 bases from J, with 28 bases between. Germline CDR1 KGHSH, CDR2 LQKENI.

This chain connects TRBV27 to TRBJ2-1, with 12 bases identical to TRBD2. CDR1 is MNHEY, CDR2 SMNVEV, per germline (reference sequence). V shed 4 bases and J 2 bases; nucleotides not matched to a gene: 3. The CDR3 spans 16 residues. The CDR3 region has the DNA TGTGCCAGCAGTTCAGCTAGCGGGAGGGCCTACAATGAGCAGTTCTTC. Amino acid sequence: CASSSASGRAYNEQFF.

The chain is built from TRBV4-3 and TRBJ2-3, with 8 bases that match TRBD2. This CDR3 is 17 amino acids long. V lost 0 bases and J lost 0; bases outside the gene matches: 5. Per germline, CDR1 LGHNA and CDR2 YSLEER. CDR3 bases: TGCGCCAGCAGCCAAGAGTCGGCGGGAGGAAGCACAGATACGCAGTATTTT. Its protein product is CASSQESAGGSTDTQYF.

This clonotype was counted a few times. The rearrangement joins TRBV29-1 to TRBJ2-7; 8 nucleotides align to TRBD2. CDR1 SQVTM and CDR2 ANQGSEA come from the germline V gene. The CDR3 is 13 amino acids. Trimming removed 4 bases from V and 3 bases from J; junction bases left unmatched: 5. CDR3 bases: TGCAGCGTTGCCCCGGGAGGGAACTACGAGCAGTACTTC. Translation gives CSVAPGGNYEQYF.

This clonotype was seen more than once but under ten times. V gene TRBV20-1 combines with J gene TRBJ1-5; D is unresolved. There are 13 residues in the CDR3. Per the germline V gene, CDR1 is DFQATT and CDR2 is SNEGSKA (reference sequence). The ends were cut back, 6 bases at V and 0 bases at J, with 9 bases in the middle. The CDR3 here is CSAVSPSNQPQHF. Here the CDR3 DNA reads TGCAGTGCCGTTAGTCCTAGCAATCAGCCCCAGCATTTT.

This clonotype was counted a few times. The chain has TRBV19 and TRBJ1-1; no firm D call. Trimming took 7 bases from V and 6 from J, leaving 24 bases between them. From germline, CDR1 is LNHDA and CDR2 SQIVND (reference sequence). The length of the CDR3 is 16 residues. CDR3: CASNKQPALVNAEAFF. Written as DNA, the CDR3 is TGTGCCAGTAACAAACAGCCCGCCCTCGTAAACGCTGAAGCTTTCTTT.

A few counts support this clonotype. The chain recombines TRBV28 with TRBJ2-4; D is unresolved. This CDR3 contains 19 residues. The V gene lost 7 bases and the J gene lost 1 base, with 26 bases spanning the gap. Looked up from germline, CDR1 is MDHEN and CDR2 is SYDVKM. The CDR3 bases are TGTGCCAGCAACCCCCGGAGTGGTCAGGAGCTTCTGGCCAAAAACATTCAGTACTTC. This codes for CASNPRSGQELLAKNIQYF.

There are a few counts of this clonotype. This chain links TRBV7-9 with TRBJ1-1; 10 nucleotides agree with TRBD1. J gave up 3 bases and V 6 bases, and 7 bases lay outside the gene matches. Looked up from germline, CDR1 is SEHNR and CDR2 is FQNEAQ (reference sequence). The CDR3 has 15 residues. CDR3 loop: CASRPPGTGDTEAFF. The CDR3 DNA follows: TGTGCCAGCAGACCTCCCGGGACAGGGGACACTGAAGCTTTCTTT.

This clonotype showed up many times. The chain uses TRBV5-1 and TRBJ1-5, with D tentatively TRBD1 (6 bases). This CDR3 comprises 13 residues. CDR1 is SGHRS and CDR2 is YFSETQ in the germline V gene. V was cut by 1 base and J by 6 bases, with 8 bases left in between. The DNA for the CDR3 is TGCGCCAGCAGCTTGTGGGGGCTTCAGCCCCAGCATTTT. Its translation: CASSLWGLQPQHF.

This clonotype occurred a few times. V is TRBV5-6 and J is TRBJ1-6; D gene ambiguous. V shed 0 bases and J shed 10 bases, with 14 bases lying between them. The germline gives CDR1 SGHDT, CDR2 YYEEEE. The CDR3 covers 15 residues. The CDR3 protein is CASSLGRQPLSPLHF. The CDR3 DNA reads TGTGCCAGCAGCTTGGGTCGGCAGCCCCTATCACCCCTCCACTTT.

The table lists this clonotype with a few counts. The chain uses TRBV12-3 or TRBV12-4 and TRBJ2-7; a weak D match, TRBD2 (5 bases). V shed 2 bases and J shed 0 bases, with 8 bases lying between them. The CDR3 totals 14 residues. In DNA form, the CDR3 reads TGTGCCAGCAGTTTATATGGGAGCTCCTACGAGCAGTACTTC. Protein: CASSLYGSSYEQYF.

The CDR3 spells CASSLGTSGRNEQFF. As DNA, the CDR3 is TGTGCCAGCAGTTTAGGGACTAGCGGGAGAAATGAGCAGTTCTTC. The chain recombines TRBV12-3 or TRBV12-4 with TRBJ2-1, with TRBD2 matching 13 bases. Trimming cost V 1 base and J 7 bases; bases outside gene matches: 1. CDR3 length: 15 residues.

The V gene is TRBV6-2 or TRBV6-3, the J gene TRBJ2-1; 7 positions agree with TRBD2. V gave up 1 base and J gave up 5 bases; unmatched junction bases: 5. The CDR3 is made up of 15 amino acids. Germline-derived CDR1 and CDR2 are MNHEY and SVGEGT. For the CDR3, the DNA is TGTGCCAGCAGTTACTTGCGCGGGAGCCACAATGAGCAGTTCTTC. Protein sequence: CASSYLRGSHNEQFF.

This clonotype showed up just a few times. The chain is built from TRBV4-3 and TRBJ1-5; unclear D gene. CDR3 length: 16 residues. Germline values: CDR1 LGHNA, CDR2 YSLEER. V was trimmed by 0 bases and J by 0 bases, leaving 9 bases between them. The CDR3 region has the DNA TGCGCCAGCAGCCAAGAGTGGCTGTATAGCAATCAGCCCCAGCATTTT. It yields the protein CASSQEWLYSNQPQHF.